These T cell receptor beta chains were read from a single sample in a study of OX40 agonist ivuxolimab in advanced cancers. Some clones are missing from TCRdb's copy, which holds only in-frame ones; the method was immunoSEQ multiplex PCR. The repertoire holds about 67,000 clones, 87% seen once, with 3.5% to 5% in the top ten. The sample was CD4+ or CD8+ T cells sorted from blood, taken in a trial of the OX40 agonist ivuxolimab. Receptors were obtained from an adult with an advanced solid tumor such as melanoma, head and neck, liver or kidney cancer. CDR3s include the opening cysteine and the closing phenylalanine or tryptophan. A D gene is named only where the DNA matches it firmly. Size is stated for part of the rows, as once, few or many counts, or as a class when the clone is expanded.

V	D	size	J	CDR3	DNA
TRBV11-2	.	.	TRBJ1-3	CASSWAGAGNTIYF	TGTGCCAGCAGCTGGGCAGGGGCCGGAAACACCATATATTTT
TRBV7-3	.	.	TRBJ2-1	CASSLWTRMDEQFF	TGTGCCAGCAGCTTATGGACCCGGATGGATGAGCAGTTCTTC
TRBV5-5	TRBD1	.	TRBJ1-2	CASSLDFSQGARGYTF	TGTGCCAGCAGCTTGGATTTTTCGCAGGGGGCGCGCGGCTACACCTTC
TRBV28	.	.	TRBJ2-5	CASSLGGSGVGTQYF	TGTGCCAGCAGTTTGGGGGGCTCCGGGGTTGGGACCCAGTACTTC
TRBV19	.	.	TRBJ1-4	CASSLGGETNEKLFF	TGTGCCAGTAGCCTCGGGGGGGAAACTAATGAAAAACTGTTTTTT
TRBV7-9	.	few	TRBJ2-5	CASSLRDSETQYF	TGTGCCAGCAGCCTCCGGGACTCAGAGACCCAGTACTTC
TRBV18	TRBD2	.	TRBJ2-1	CASSPRTSGNNEQFF	TGTGCCAGCTCACCCCGGACTAGCGGGAACAATGAGCAGTTCTTC
TRBV30	.	.	TRBJ1-1	CAWNLQGTTEAFF	TGTGCCTGGAACCTACAGGGTACCACTGAAGCTTTCTTT
TRBV20-1	.	few	TRBJ1-3	CSATRQEAIYF	TGCAGTGCTACTCGACAGGAGGCCATATATTTT
TRBV9	.	.	TRBJ2-1	CASSGGQMDEQFF	TGTGCCAGCAGCGGCGGACAGATGGATGAGCAGTTCTTC
TRBV28	TRBD1	.	TRBJ2-7	CASSPSGTETYEQYF	TGTGCCAGCAGTCCATCCGGGACAGAGACCTACGAGCAGTACTTC
TRBV29-1	.	.	TRBJ1-2	CSVENSGYTF	TGCAGCGTTGAAAACTCGGGCTACACCTTC
TRBV28	.	once	TRBJ1-4	CASAGSATNEKLFF	TGTGCCAGTGCGGGGAGCGCAACTAATGAAAAACTGTTTTTT
TRBV19	.	once	TRBJ1-4	CASSSPSLGNEKLFF	TGTGCCAGTAGCAGCCCCTCCCTAGGTAATGAAAAACTGTTTTTT
TRBV19	.	.	TRBJ2-7	CASSIMGSGYEQYF	TGTGCCAGTAGTATAATGGGGAGTGGCTACGAGCAGTACTTC
TRBV6-5	.	few	TRBJ2-7	CASSLSTPGTYEQYF	TGTGCCAGCAGCCTAAGTACCCCAGGGACCTACGAGCAGTACTTC
TRBV29-1	.	.	TRBJ1-4	CSVVFGATNEKLFF	TGCAGCGTTGTATTCGGGGCCACGAATGAAAAACTGTTTTTT
TRBV6-1	TRBD2	.	TRBJ2-5	CASSDGGGQETQYF	TGTGCCAGCAGTGATGGGGGGGGGCAAGAGACCCAGTACTTC
TRBV2	TRBD2	.	TRBJ2-1	CASSKTGGGINEQFF	TGTGCCAGCAGTAAAACTGGGGGAGGGATCAATGAGCAGTTCTTC
TRBV29-1	TRBD1	.	TRBJ2-3	CSVEGPTGTGVLDTQYF	TGCAGCGTTGAAGGACCTACAGGGACAGGGGTTTTAGATACGCAGTATTTT
TRBV6-6	.	.	TRBJ1-4	CASSFRRDEKLFF	TGTGCCAGCAGTTTCCGACGGGATGAAAAACTGTTTTTT
TRBV9	.	.	TRBJ2-3	CASSVASDTQYF	TGTGCCAGCAGCGTAGCGTCAGATACGCAGTATTTT
TRBV28	TRBD2	.	TRBJ2-7	CASAASGYYSYEQYF	TGTGCCAGCGCCGCTAGCGGTTATTACTCCTACGAGCAGTACTTC
TRBV23-1	.	.	TRBJ2-6	CASPGRLPSGANVLTF	TGCGCCAGCCCCGGCAGACTCCCTTCTGGGGCCAACGTCCTGACTTTC
TRBV7-2	.	.	TRBJ1-5	CASSPRIDQPQHF	TGTGCCAGCAGCCCCCGGATTGATCAGCCCCAGCATTTT
TRBV19	TRBD1	.	TRBJ1-5	CASRGQGYSNQPQHF	TGTGCCAGTAGAGGACAGGGGTATAGCAATCAGCCCCAGCATTTT
TRBV27	.	once	TRBJ2-7	CASSLSGRLYEQYF	TGTGCCAGCAGTTTATCAGGCAGACTGTACGAGCAGTACTTC
TRBV7-2	.	.	TRBJ1-6	CASSLGGSGFGTPLHF	TGTGCCAGCAGCTTAGGGGGTTCGGGCTTCGGGACACCCCTCCACTTT
TRBV9	TRBD2	.	TRBJ2-1	CASSVGRTSGNEQFF	TGTGCCAGCAGCGTCGGAAGGACTAGTGGCAATGAGCAGTTCTTC
TRBV7-2	.	once	TRBJ1-1	CASSLVPYNTEAFF	TGTGCCAGCAGCTTAGTCCCTTACAACACTGAAGCTTTCTTT
TRBV5-1	TRBD2	once	TRBJ2-3	CASSPQTSGRSDTQYF	TGCGCCAGCAGCCCCCAGACTAGCGGGAGGTCAGATACGCAGTATTTT
TRBV11-3	TRBD1	.	TRBJ1-4	CASSLLGQGNEKLFF	TGTGCCAGCAGCTTATTGGGACAGGGGAATGAAAAACTGTTTTTT
TRBV30	.	.	TRBJ1-6	CAWSPGNSPLHF	TGTGCCTGGAGCCCGGGCAATTCACCCCTCCACTTT
TRBV30	.	.	TRBJ1-2	CAWDRGGLGYTF	TGTGCCTGGGATAGGGGTGGCCTTGGCTACACCTTC
TRBV7-2	TRBD1	.	TRBJ1-1	CASSSGQGGLATEAFF	TGTGCCAGCAGCTCAGGACAGGGAGGCCTGGCCACTGAAGCTTTCTTT
TRBV19	.	few	TRBJ1-2	CASSIPIRDSYGYTF	TGTGCCAGTAGTATCCCCATTAGGGATTCGTATGGCTACACCTTC
TRBV5-1	TRBD1	.	TRBJ2-7	CASSPGTGPQATSEQYF	TGCGCCAGCAGCCCAGGGACAGGTCCCCAAGCGACCTCGGAGCAGTACTTC
TRBV18	TRBD1	.	TRBJ1-2	CASSPDRSPSDGYTF	TGTGCCAGCTCTCCGGACAGGTCGCCGTCTGATGGCTACACCTTC
TRBV7-2	.	.	TRBJ2-7	CASSLEASPSYEQYF	TGTGCCAGCAGCTTAGAGGCTAGCCCCTCCTACGAGCAGTACTTC
TRBV9	.	once	TRBJ2-1	CASKGRDHPYNEQFF	TGTGCCAGCAAAGGCCGGGACCACCCCTACAATGAGCAGTTCTTC
TRBV11-1	TRBD1	.	TRBJ2-1	CASSYRTGDNEQFF	TGTGCCAGCAGCTACCGGACAGGGGATAATGAGCAGTTCTTC
TRBV25-1	.	.	TRBJ1-3	CASSDTGGGNTIYF	TGTGCCAGCAGTGATACTGGGGGCGGAAACACCATATATTTT
TRBV30	TRBD2	.	TRBJ2-2	CAWTPMTSGSGELFF	TGTGCCTGGACCCCAATGACTAGCGGCTCCGGGGAGCTGTTTTTT
TRBV27	.	.	TRBJ2-2	CASRTYAGEENTGELFF	TGTGCCAGCAGGACCTACGCAGGGGAGGAGAACACCGGGGAGCTGTTTTTT
TRBV29-1	.	.	TRBJ1-1	CSARVSDTEAFF	TGCAGCGCCAGGGTATCGGACACTGAAGCTTTCTTT
TRBV25-1	.	.	TRBJ1-2	CASSEYTPNYGYTF	TGTGCCAGCAGTGAATATACTCCTAACTATGGCTACACCTTC
TRBV7-3	.	once	TRBJ2-5	CASSPNGGRNQETQYF	TGTGCCAGCAGCCCCAACGGGGGGCGGAATCAAGAGACCCAGTACTTC
TRBV7-7	.	.	TRBJ2-1	CASSLLTGEQFF	TGTGCCAGCAGCCTTTTGACGGGAGAACAGTTCTTC
TRBV7-2	.	.	TRBJ2-5	CANSLARNQETQYF	TGTGCCAACAGCTTAGCGCGGAACCAAGAGACCCAGTACTTC
TRBV6-4	.	.	TRBJ2-1	CASSPTIAGEQFF	TGTGCCAGCAGTCCGACCATTGCGGGGGAGCAGTTCTTC
TRBV7-3	.	.	TRBJ2-6	CASRFPNSGANVLTF	TGTGCCAGCAGATTTCCGAACTCTGGGGCCAACGTCCTGACTTTC
TRBV29-1	TRBD1	.	TRBJ2-5	CSVGGTGGAGETQYF	TGCAGCGTTGGAGGGACAGGGGGCGCGGGAGAGACCCAGTACTTC
TRBV10-2	TRBD2	few	TRBJ2-3	CASSDGTNTDTQYF	TGCGCCAGCAGTGATGGGACTAACACAGATACGCAGTATTTT
TRBV5-6	.	.	TRBJ1-2	CASSLDRQGDYGYTF	TGTGCCAGCAGCTTGGACAGGCAGGGAGACTATGGCTACACCTTC
TRBV28	TRBD1	.	TRBJ2-7	CASSIRDRGYEQYF	TGTGCCAGCAGTATCCGGGACAGGGGCTACGAGCAGTACTTC
TRBV6-1	.	.	TRBJ1-1	CASTVRGANTEAFF	TGTGCCAGCACCGTGCGGGGGGCGAACACTGAAGCTTTCTTT